This TCR beta chain was sequenced for a study of regulatory T cells in long-lasting Graves disease. Documented time point: newly diagnosed GD, antithyroid drugs for less than 3 months. After RNA was extracted from PBMCs, the TCR library was made from it. The germline V gene has CDR1 SEHNR and CDR2 FQNEAQ (reference sequence). J was trimmed by 8 bases and V by 2 bases; bases with no gene match: 5. The CDR3 runs 14 residues. The sample holds many counts of this clonotype. Its specificity is not known. Combining iRepertoire HTBI primers with Arm-PCR of CDR3 regions, the authors built TCR beta libraries. From the multiplex PCR reads, TCRdb called clonotypes with MiXCR, one entry per CDR3 protein. This sample carries 440,000 or so distinct CDR3 sequences, about 16% of them seen once, and the ten largest clones take 16%. Notes on the study in general: The study found TRBV28, TRBJ1-2 and TRBJ2-5 favored in persistent disease.

This sample also appeared in a second study, on T cells in Graves' hyperthyroidism and ophthalmopathy. As that report states: Disease duration under 2 months; hyperthyroidism patients were aged 18 to 65. Uncontrolled infection, other autoimmune disease, pregnancy or lactation led to exclusion. Expanded thyroid clonotypes (above 0.001) were mostly also found in blood.

The sample was peripheral blood mononuclear cells (PBMCs), taken at new diagnosis, from a patient treated with antithyroid drugs. The rearrangement links TRBV7-9 to TRBJ2-1; 8 bases are a match to TRBD2. The sequence was obtained from a woman in her thirties with Graves disease. DNA for the CDR3: TGTGCCAGCAGCTTATACCTAGCGGGCGATGAGCAGTTCTTC. Amino acids: CASSLYLAGDEQFF.